The 8 T cell receptor beta chains below were found in one sample sequenced in a study of shared clonotypes between healthy human individuals. TCRdb keeps only in-frame clones here, not all; method: immunoSEQ multiplex PCR. The table records approximately 1.4 million clones, under 99% of them present only once. Sequencing input: naive CD4+ T cells sorted from blood. Subset of the sample: CD45RA+ positively selected. Source of these receptors: a man between 25 and 39 years old in good health.

The V and J genes are TRBV12-5 and TRBJ2-3; weak D call: TRBD1 (5 bases). The CDR3 is 14 amino acids. Germline V gene lookup returns CDR1 LGHNT and CDR2 FRNRAP. V was cut by 6 bases and J by 6 bases, with 16 bases left in between. CDR3 amino acids: CASGTATPGDTQYF. CDR3 coding DNA: TGTGCTAGTGGAACGGCCACCCCAGGGGATACGCAGTATTTT.

The chain combines TRBV7-2 with TRBJ2-1; 9 bases match TRBD2. In germline, CDR1 is SGHTA, CDR2 FQGNSA. The CDR3 sequence is 18 residues long. The V segment lost 0 bases and the J segment 6 bases; nucleotides outside the gene matches: 12. The CDR3 loop is CASSLATRLAGHLNEQFF. In nucleotides, the CDR3 is TGTGCCAGCAGCTTAGCGACACGGCTAGCGGGACATCTCAATGAGCAGTTCTTC.

The J gene is TRBJ1-1, the V gene TRBV7-2; a weak D match, TRBD1 (6 bases). Trimming removed 11 bases from V and 8 bases from J, with 21 bases in between. CDR1 and CDR2 from the germline V gene are SGHTA and FQGNSA. The CDR3 is made up of 13 amino acids. CDR3 DNA sequence: TGTGCCGGATTAGGGGGGAAGCTGGGCGAAGCTTTCTTT. Protein: CAGLGGKLGEAFF.

This chain connects TRBV6-1 to TRBJ2-1, with 8 bases identical to TRBD1. This CDR3 spans 19 amino acids. V was clipped by 4 bases and J by 6 bases; unmatched bases: 20. Germline V lookup: CDR1 MNHNS, CDR2 SASEGT. CDR3 in amino acids: CASSATQDRVRRELNEQFF. The CDR3 DNA is TGTGCCAGCAGTGCAACACAGGACAGGGTTAGACGGGAGCTCAATGAGCAGTTCTTC.

This clone showed up just once. This chain joins TRBV10-2 and TRBJ2-7, with D perhaps given as TRBD1 or TRBD2 (11 bases each). Germline V CDR1 and CDR2: WSHSY, SAAADI. Trimming removed 4 bases at V and 2 bases at J, with 24 bases between. The CDR3 covers 18 residues. CDR3 bases: TGCGCCAGCAGTGGGACAGGGGGCACTAGCGGGAGTCCCTACGAGCAGTACTTC. Translation: CASSGTGGTSGSPYEQYF.

This clone was observed a single time. This chain joins TRBV5-4 and TRBJ2-7; 14 nucleotides agree with TRBD2. This CDR3 contains 15 residues. V was clipped by 4 bases and J by 9 bases; unmatched bases: 9. The germline V gene encodes CDR1 SGHNT and CDR2 YYREEE (reference sequence). CDR3 in DNA: TGTGCCAGCAGCCATGGGACTAGCGGGAGCCCCCGGCAGTACTTC. This codes for CASSHGTSGSPRQYF.

This chain connects TRBV9 to TRBJ2-5; TRBD2 matches 15 bases. CDR1 and CDR2 (germline): SGDLS, YYNGEE. This CDR3 is 16 amino acids long. V lost 3 bases, J lost 4 bases, and 4 bases stayed unmatched. CDR3 loop: CASSDGTSGRRETQYF. CDR3 DNA sequence: TGTGCCAGCAGCGACGGGACTAGCGGGAGGCGAGAGACCCAGTACTTC.

This chain joins TRBV5-1 and TRBJ2-1; TRBD2 aligns across 11 bases. This CDR3 has 15 amino acids. In germline, CDR1 is SGHRS, CDR2 YFSETQ. V was clipped by 1 base and J by 8 bases; unmatched bases: 5. The CDR3 here is CASSLTSGSRDEQFF. The CDR3, as DNA: TGCGCCAGCAGCTTGACTAGCGGGAGTCGGGATGAGCAGTTCTTC.